This T cell receptor (beta chain) was profiled in a study of Ad26.COV2.S vaccination and SARS-CoV-2 variants. Regarding the study as a whole: Spike-specific TCR breadth ran higher among vaccine recipients than placebo recipients.

CDR1 is GTSNPN and CDR2 is SVGIG in the germline V gene (reference sequence). The CDR3 is 14 amino acids. V was clipped by 0 bases and J by 7 bases; unmatched bases: 1. TCRdb's copy holds only in-frame clones and misses some; the assay was immunoSEQ multiplex PCR. The sample has about 430,000 clones, about nine tenths seen once. Stated treatment: around 19 received Ad26.COV2.S at low or high dose, single or two shots; several received placebo; per-sample allocation not given. Collection of the samples took place on day 63 after the first injection of vaccine or placebo. Within Boston, the person who donated was an adult of 18-55 years. The study used a vaccine consisting of an Ad26 vector that expressed Wuhan-strain SARS-CoV-2 spike. This clone was recorded only once. Antigen specificity is unknown.

This specimen consisted of peripheral blood, obtained in a trial of Ad26.COV2.S vaccine versus placebo. The chain recombines TRBV30 with TRBJ2-1; the match to TRBD1 covers 12 bases. This sequence originates from a person aged 18 to 59 who received the Ad26.COV2.S COVID-19 vaccine or a placebo. The CDR3 sequence is CAWSVGQGANEQFF. Written as DNA, the CDR3 is TGTGCCTGGAGTGTGGGACAGGGGGCGAATGAGCAGTTCTTC.